A single sample is the source of the 27 T cell receptor beta chains below, sequenced in a study of shared clonotypes between healthy human individuals. Libraries were prepared by immunoSEQ multiplex PCR; TCRdb keeps only in-frame clonotypes and omits some of them. The table records some 350,000 clones, approximately 79% of them present only once. Specimen: memory CD4+ T cells sorted from blood. Described subset: CD45RA-negative fraction. All receptors derive from a man in his thirties or forties in good health.

The chain is built from TRBV6-5 and TRBJ2-3, with a weak D call TRBD1 (6 bases). Trimming pared 4 bases from V and 0 bases from J, leaving 11 bases between. This CDR3 comprises 15 residues. CDR1 and CDR2 (germline): MNHEY, SVGAGI. The chain's CDR3 is CASSWAGASTDTQYF. CDR3 nucleotide sequence: TGTGCCAGCAGTTGGGCAGGGGCTAGCACAGATACGCAGTATTTT.

This sequence joins TRBV9 and TRBJ2-1; TRBD2 might be the D (5 bases). Per germline, CDR1 SGDLS and CDR2 YYNGEE. Trimming left V 0 bases short and J 0 bases short, with 10 bases between. CDR3 length: 16 residues. The CDR3 region is CASSVDSGNSYNEQFF. DNA of the CDR3: TGTGCCAGCAGCGTAGACTCCGGGAACTCCTACAATGAGCAGTTCTTC.

The chain links TRBV5-4 to TRBJ2-2; 10 bases agree with TRBD2. CDR3 length equals 18 residues. Germline V lookup: CDR1 SGHNT, CDR2 YYREEE (reference sequence). J gave up 4 bases and V 4 bases, and 13 bases lay outside the gene matches. CDR3 bases: TGTGCCAGCAGCCCTGGAGTAGCGGGAGGTTCGCGCACCGGGGAGCTGTTTTTT. Its translation: CASSPGVAGGSRTGELFF.

This clone came up a few times. This sample also contains other DNA sequences that code for the same CDR3. The CDR3 reads CASSPKVLAKNIQYF. The DNA for the CDR3 is TGTGCCAGCAGCCCGAAAGTTCTAGCCAAAAACATTCAGTACTTC. The rearrangement uses TRBV7-2 and TRBJ2-4; D gene uncertain. Trimming stripped 5 bases from V and 0 bases from J, with 11 bases between. Germline loops: CDR1 SGHTA, CDR2 FQGNSA. The CDR3 is made up of 15 amino acids.

This clone was seen only a few times. This chain connects TRBV20-1 to TRBJ1-1, with D unresolved. The CDR3 totals 11 residues. With 7 bases removed from V and 1 base from J, the gap between germline ends came to 7 bases. Germline lookup yields CDR1 DFQATT and CDR2 SNEGSKA (reference sequence). The CDR3 spells CSGRQNTEAFF. Written as DNA, the CDR3 is TGCAGTGGTAGGCAGAACACTGAAGCTTTCTTT.

The gene calls are TRBV4-2 and TRBJ2-7; 12 bases agree with TRBD2. The CDR3 sequence is 17 residues long. Losses at the gene ends were 1 base for V and 6 bases for J; bases not matched to a gene: 10. From germline, CDR1 is LGHNA and CDR2 YNFKEQ. This CDR3 is CASSQASGRASGAEQYF. The CDR3 nucleotides are TGTGCCAGCAGCCAAGCTAGCGGGAGGGCCTCCGGAGCCGAGCAGTACTTC.

In regard to this clone: The sample holds other DNA sequences that translate to the same CDR3. The V and J genes are TRBV10-3 and TRBJ1-5; TRBD1 aligns across 7 bases. The length of the CDR3 is 16 residues. J gave up 1 base and V 0 bases, and 3 bases lay outside the gene matches. In germline, CDR1 is ENHRY, CDR2 SYGVKD. CDR3 in DNA: TGTGCCATCAGTGAGTCTAAGGGGGCGAGCAATCAGCCCCAGCATTTT. This codes for CAISESKGASNQPQHF.

This chain links TRBV5-6 with TRBJ2-7, with TRBD2 identical over 14 bases. With V trimmed by 3 bases and J by 6 bases, 14 bases remained unmatched. Germline CDR1 is SGHDT and CDR2 is YYEEEE. The CDR3 totals 18 residues. The DNA for the CDR3 is TGTGCCAGCAGCTCGCCGATTCTAACCGGGACTAGCGGGAGCGAGCAGTACTTC. This codes for CASSSPILTGTSGSEQYF.

The CDR3 reads CARSLEQGAAGANVLTF. CDR3 nucleotide sequence: TGTGCCAGAAGCTTGGAACAGGGGGCAGCTGGGGCCAACGTCCTGACTTTC. The chain recombines TRBV5-3 with TRBJ2-6, with 9 bases that match TRBD1. TRBV5-3 is an ORF for which the function is uncertain. Trimming at V came to 0 bases and at J to 2 bases, leaving 3 bases not matched to a gene. This CDR3 spans 17 amino acids.

The rearrangement uses TRBV19 and TRBJ2-1, with 9 bases aligning to TRBD2. Germline values: CDR1 LNHDA, CDR2 SQIVND (reference sequence). V shed 5 bases and J 5 bases; nucleotides not matched to a gene: 4. This CDR3 spans 14 amino acids. The CDR3 DNA follows: TGTGCCAGTAGTTGGACTAGCGCCAACAATGAGCAGTTCTTC. Protein product: CASSWTSANNEQFF.

This clone was observed a single time. V and J are TRBV4-3 and TRBJ2-7; the D gene is possibly TRBD1 (6 bases). V was shortened by 4 bases and J by 6 bases, with 16 bases between the two germline ends. This CDR3 has 14 residues. Germline-derived CDR1 and CDR2 are LGHNA and YSLEER. The CDR3 region is CASSLYRGMGEQYF. For the CDR3, the DNA is TGCGCCAGCAGCCTATATAGGGGGATGGGCGAGCAGTACTTC.

This clone was counted a few times. The CDR3 region has the DNA TGCAGCGTTCGTCGACCAACTAATGAAAAACTGTTTTTT. Its translation is CSVRRPTNEKLFF. The chain recombines TRBV29-1 with TRBJ1-4; D remains unclear. V was shortened by 5 bases and J by 0 bases, with 7 bases between the two germline ends. Germline assignment: CDR1 SQVTM and CDR2 ANQGSEA. The CDR3 length is 13 residues. Full variable domain (outside the CDR3, taken from reference TRBV29-1 and TRBJ1-4): SAVISQKPSRDICQRGTSLTIQCQVDSQVTMMFWYRQQPGQSLTLIATANQGSEATYESGFVIDKFPISRPNLTFSTLTVSNMSPEDSSIYLCSVRRPTNEKLFFGSGTQLSVL.

The chain employs TRBV6-6 and TRBJ1-3; D gene uncertain. From germline, CDR1 is MNHNY and CDR2 SVGAGI (reference sequence). V lost 2 bases, J lost 0 bases, and 11 bases lay in between. There are 16 residues in the CDR3. The CDR3 loop reads CASSYGAASSGNTIYF. Here the CDR3 DNA reads TGTGCCAGCAGTTACGGCGCGGCCTCCTCTGGAAACACCATATATTTT.

The chain is built from TRBV12-2 and TRBJ2-5; TRBD2, the table's D call, lacks a check against the DNA. TRBV12-2 is termed a pseudogene. This CDR3 spans 17 amino acids. The CDR3 DNA sequence: TGTGCAAGTCGCTTAGTCTACGGGAGGGTGATAAAAGAGACCCAGTACTTC. Translation: CASRLVYGRVIKETQYF.

In its sample, this clone was seen a few times. The rearrangement joins TRBV19 to TRBJ1-2; D unclear. V lost 5 bases and J lost 5, with 12 bases in between. The length of the CDR3 is 13 residues. Germline CDR1 LNHDA, CDR2 SQIVND (reference sequence). The CDR3 DNA follows: TGTGCCAGTAGTTATGGTGGGAGATATGGCTACACCTTC. This translates into CASSYGGRYGYTF.

V gene TRBV7-7 combines with J gene TRBJ1-4; 8 positions match TRBD1. This CDR3 region has 15 residues. CDR1 SSHAT and CDR2 FNYEAQ come from the germline V gene (reference sequence). The CDR3 DNA reads as TGTGCTACCTCTGGACAGGGACGAACTAATGAAAAACTGTTTTTT. It is translated as CATSGQGRTNEKLFF.

V is TRBV7-9 and J is TRBJ2-5; the D gene is possibly TRBD1 (6 bases). This CDR3 comprises 13 residues. V lost 5 bases and J lost 3, with 10 bases in between. Germline CDR1 is SEHNR and CDR2 is FQNEAQ (reference sequence). CDR3 residues: CASSQRTEETQYF. The CDR3 DNA follows: TGTGCCAGCAGCCAGCGGACAGAAGAGACCCAGTACTTC.

The V call is TRBV15, the J call TRBJ2-2; weak D call: TRBD1 (5 bases). Germline V CDR1 and CDR2: LNHNV, YYDKDF (reference sequence). Between the trimmed V and J ends, which lost 0 bases and 3 bases, there was a span of 14 bases. The CDR3 has 17 amino acids. The CDR3 coding sequence is TGTGCCACCAGCAGAGATTCCGGCAGGGCGGACACCGGGGAGCTGTTTTTT. As protein: CATSRDSGRADTGELFF.

The chain couples TRBV4-3 to TRBJ2-1; D uncertain. Trimming shortened V by 4 bases and J by 6 bases, and 16 bases separated the two germline ends. The germline V gene encodes CDR1 LGHNA and CDR2 YSLEER. This CDR3 is 15 amino acids long. The chain's CDR3 is CASSPTLAPVNEQFF. DNA for the CDR3: TGCGCCAGCAGCCCTACGCTCGCCCCGGTCAATGAGCAGTTCTTC.

The chain uses TRBV6-5 and TRBJ2-7; 7 nucleotides align to TRBD1. The V gene's germline CDR1 is MNHEY and CDR2 SVGAGI. V trimming: 7 bases; J trimming: 1 base; junction bases outside the gene matches: 10. The CDR3 is 15 amino acids. This CDR3 reads CASNTEQGNSYEQYF. Here the CDR3 DNA reads TGTGCCAGCAATACGGAACAGGGGAATTCCTACGAGCAGTACTTC.

This clone was observed many times. The rearrangement uses TRBV18 and TRBJ2-3; a weak D match, TRBD2 (5 bases). Per germline, CDR1 KGHSH and CDR2 LQKENI. V lost 8 bases to trimming and J lost 3 bases, with 9 bases between them. This CDR3 spans 12 amino acids. CDR3: CASKTRTDTQYF. In DNA, the CDR3 is TGTGCCAGCAAAACTAGAACAGATACGCAGTATTTT.

V gene TRBV19 combines with J gene TRBJ2-1; 9 nucleotides agree with TRBD2. V gave up 0 bases and J gave up 6 bases; unmatched junction bases: 6. Germline-derived CDR1 and CDR2 are LNHDA and SQIVND (reference sequence). The CDR3 covers 16 residues. CDR3 sequence reads: CASSIDSGRALNEQFF. CDR3 in DNA: TGTGCCAGTAGTATAGATAGCGGGAGAGCTCTCAATGAGCAGTTCTTC.

V is TRBV29-1 and J is TRBJ2-7; TRBD1 might be the D (6 bases). CDR1 is SQVTM and CDR2 is ANQGSEA in the germline V gene. Trimming shortened V by 6 bases and J by 0 bases, and 21 bases separated the two germline ends. There are 16 residues in the CDR3. CDR3 loop: CSVPRPGQGTSYEQYF. The CDR3, as DNA: TGCAGCGTCCCGCGGCCGGGGCAGGGGACCTCCTACGAGCAGTACTTC.

The chain links TRBV7-2 to TRBJ2-7; D is undetermined. The germline CDR1 and CDR2 sequences are SGHTA and FQGNSA. This CDR3 contains 14 residues. V shed 1 base and J shed 7 bases, with 14 bases lying between them. This CDR3 reads CASSLGPRMGEQYF. In DNA form, the CDR3 reads TGTGCCAGCAGCTTAGGACCACGAATGGGGGAGCAGTACTTC.

The J gene is TRBJ2-1, the V gene TRBV10-1, with 12 positions matching TRBD2. V was pared by 4 bases and J by 1 base, with 2 bases of the junction left unmatched. The CDR3 is 16 amino acids. Germline CDR1 reads WNHNN; CDR2 reads SYGVQD (reference sequence). The CDR3 region is CASSVTSGRSYNEQFF. As DNA, the CDR3 is TGCGCCAGCAGTGTGACTAGCGGGAGATCCTACAATGAGCAGTTCTTC.

The chain combines TRBV28 with TRBJ2-1, with TRBD2 matching over 7 bases. This CDR3 region has 15 residues. With V trimmed by 2 bases and J by 3 bases, 4 bases remained unmatched. Germline V gene lookup returns CDR1 MDHEN and CDR2 SYDVKM. This CDR3 reads CASSLTRDYYNEQFF. The DNA for the CDR3 is TGTGCCAGCAGTTTAACCCGGGACTACTACAATGAGCAGTTCTTC.

The chain carries TRBV18 and TRBJ2-3; D gene uncertain. The CDR3 has 13 amino acids. Germline CDR1 is KGHSH and CDR2 is LQKENI. Trimming stripped 4 bases from V and 5 bases from J, with 10 bases between. The CDR3 sequence: CASSRLGKDTQYF. CDR3 DNA: TGTGCCAGCTCACGCCTAGGAAAAGATACGCAGTATTTT.